Below are 27 T cell receptor beta chains sequenced from a single sample in a study of blood T cell repertoires in COVID-19. Only in-frame clones appear in the TCRdb table, and some are missing; sequencing was by immunoSEQ multiplex PCR. The repertoire holds approximately 200,000 clones, 94% seen once, with roughly 0.7% in the top ten. Sequenced: peripheral blood. The receptors were gathered from a man aged 25 to 40 with COVID-19, enrolled during active disease.

The chain recombines TRBV6-2 or TRBV6-3 with TRBJ1-2; D unresolved. The V end was cut by 2 bases, the J end by 1 base, with 5 bases between. The germline CDR1 and CDR2 sequences are MNHEY and SVGEGT. The CDR3 has 13 residues. CDR3 residues: CASSYRVNYGYTF. CDR3 DNA: TGTGCCAGCAGTTACCGGGTTAACTATGGCTACACCTTC.

V usage is TRBV10-1 and J usage is TRBJ1-5, with D possibly being TRBD1 (5 bases). Germline V gives CDR1 WNHNN, CDR2 SYGVQD (reference sequence). The CDR3 contains 13 residues. V shed 10 bases and J shed 7 bases, with 17 bases lying between them. CDR3 residues: CANQTVSGQPQHF. CDR3 DNA: TGCGCCAACCAGACAGTTAGCGGACAGCCCCAGCATTTT.

This chain joins TRBV7-9 and TRBJ1-2, with 8 positions matching TRBD1. V gave up 6 bases and J gave up 2 bases; unmatched junction bases: 5. The length of the CDR3 is 14 residues. Germline V gene data show CDR1 as SEHNR and CDR2 as FQNEAQ (reference sequence). The CDR3 region has the DNA TGTGCCAGCAGTTGGACAGGGATGAACTATGGCTACACCTTC. This codes for CASSWTGMNYGYTF.

V and J are TRBV3-1 (or the pseudogene TRBV3-2) and TRBJ2-7; 12 bases map to TRBD2. V dropped 4 bases and J dropped 2; count of bases not matched to a gene: 3. The CDR3 extends over 15 amino acids. Germline CDR1 is LGHDT and CDR2 is YNNKEL (reference sequence). CDR3 sequence reads: CASSPSGGGAYEQYF. The CDR3 nucleotides read TGTGCCAGCAGCCCTAGCGGGGGGGGCGCCTACGAGCAGTACTTC.

The chain recombines TRBV3-1 (or the pseudogene TRBV3-2) with TRBJ2-1; 9 nucleotides match TRBD1. This CDR3 spans 12 amino acids. CDR1 is LGHDT and CDR2 is YNNKEL in the germline V gene (reference sequence). V lost 6 bases, J lost 15 bases, and 9 bases stayed unmatched. The CDR3 bases are TGTGCCAGCAGGACTACAACAGGGGGCCGGTTCTTC. Translating it yields CASRTTTGGRFF.

V gene TRBV5-4 combines with J gene TRBJ1-1; TRBD1 matches 12 bases. Germline V gene data show CDR1 as SGHNT and CDR2 as YYREEE (reference sequence). After removal of 4 bases from V and 0 bases from J, the junction contained 4 bases not matched to a gene. This CDR3 is 16 amino acids long. The DNA for the CDR3 is TGTGCCAGCAGCGGGGACAGGGGGCTGATGAACACTGAAGCTTTCTTT. Protein: CASSGDRGLMNTEAFF.

The chain carries TRBV24-1 and TRBJ1-5; D is uncertain. The length of the CDR3 is 17 residues. Germline lookup yields CDR1 KGHDR and CDR2 SFDVKD. The V end lost 0 bases, the J end lost 4 bases, and 15 bases lay between the germline ends. CDR3 in amino acids: CATSDLNWRRLNQPQHF. The CDR3 DNA reads TGTGCCACCAGTGATTTGAACTGGCGGCGGTTGAATCAGCCCCAGCATTTT.

The chain has TRBV30 and TRBJ1-6; a weak D match, TRBD1 (5 bases). There are 14 residues in the CDR3. From germline, CDR1 is GTSNPN and CDR2 SVGIG (reference sequence). V lost 3 bases, J lost 7 bases, and 13 bases lay in between. This CDR3 is CAWSIDRKNSPLHF. The CDR3 nucleotides are TGTGCCTGGAGCATCGACAGAAAGAATTCACCCCTCCACTTT.

The chain recombines TRBV2 with TRBJ1-3, with 8 bases that match TRBD1. CDR1 is SNHLY, CDR2 FYNNEI, per germline. V was pared by 7 bases and J by 2 bases, with 4 bases of the junction left unmatched. The length of the CDR3 is 14 residues. The CDR3 loop is CASTPQGAGNTIYF. In DNA, the CDR3 is TGTGCCAGCACTCCACAGGGGGCTGGAAACACCATATATTTT. Full variable domain (remainder filled in from reference TRBV2 and TRBJ1-3): EPEVTQTPSHQVTQMGQEVILRCVPISNHLYFYWYRQILGQKVEFLVSFYNNEISEKSEIFDDQFSVERPDGSNFTLKIRSTKLEDSAMYFCASTPQGAGNTIYFGEGSWLTVV.

V and J are TRBV9 and TRBJ1-4, with D unclear. The germline gives CDR1 SGDLS, CDR2 YYNGEE. This CDR3 comprises 15 residues. The V gene lost 4 bases and the J gene lost 10 bases, with 20 bases spanning the gap. The CDR3 coding sequence is TGTGCCAGCAGCCCAGAAGGGTTGGTGGAGGGAAAACTGTTTTTT. Its protein is CASSPEGLVEGKLFF.

With regard to this clone: The identical CDR3 is also encoded by other nucleotide sequences in the sample. The V and J genes are TRBV6-5 and TRBJ1-1; D is unresolved. The CDR3 covers 15 residues. Germline V gives CDR1 MNHEY, CDR2 SVGAGI. V was trimmed by 0 bases and J by 1 base, leaving 9 bases between them. CDR3 sequence: CASSYSGLRNTEAFF. CDR3 bases: TGTGCCAGCAGTTACTCAGGACTTAGGAACACTGAAGCTTTCTTT.

The gene calls are TRBV5-6 and TRBJ1-1, with 10 bases fitting TRBD1. Trimming took 4 bases from V and 5 from J; bases not matched to a gene: 5. CDR1 and CDR2 from the germline V gene are SGHDT and YYEEEE. CDR3 length equals 14 residues. This chain's CDR3 is CASSQRDRGTEAFF. DNA for the CDR3: TGTGCCAGCAGCCAGCGGGACAGGGGAACTGAAGCTTTCTTT.

This clone was seen just once. The chain has TRBV12-3 or TRBV12-4 and TRBJ2-1; tentatively, D is TRBD1 (6 bases). The CDR3 totals 11 residues. Trimming took off 3 bases at V and 10 bases at J, with 7 bases between the two ends. CDR3 residues: CASSFGQEQFF. Here the CDR3 DNA reads TGTGCCAGCAGTTTCGGACAGGAGCAGTTCTTC.

The chain joins TRBV20-1 to TRBJ2-1; the match to TRBD2 covers 11 bases. The V gene end was trimmed by 3 bases and the J gene end by 4 bases; junction bases not matched to a gene: 14. This CDR3 has 18 amino acids. The germline gives CDR1 DFQATT, CDR2 SNEGSKA (reference sequence). The CDR3 sequence is CSASLPVGLAGTYNEQFF. The CDR3 nucleotides are TGCAGTGCTAGTCTACCCGTCGGACTAGCGGGTACGTACAATGAGCAGTTCTTC.

The count of this clone is one. This sequence joins TRBV29-1 and TRBJ2-1, with D perhaps matching TRBD2 (5 bases). The germline V gene encodes CDR1 SQVTM and CDR2 ANQGSEA. Deletions cut 7 bases from V and 1 base from J, with 11 bases between. This CDR3 is built from 13 residues. CDR3 nucleotide sequence: TGCAGCGCCGAGCGAGGGTCCTACAATGAGCAGTTCTTC. This translates into CSAERGSYNEQFF.

The genes are TRBV5-1 and TRBJ1-1; D uncertain. CDR1 is SGHRS, CDR2 YFSETQ, per germline. Trimming shortened V by 1 base and J by 1 base, and 11 bases separated the two germline ends. This CDR3 comprises 15 residues. CDR3 DNA: TGCGCCAGCAGCTTGATCGACTTATCGAACACTGAAGCTTTCTTT. This codes for CASSLIDLSNTEAFF.

The J gene is TRBJ2-7, the V gene TRBV4-1, with unresolved D. The germline gives CDR1 MGHRA, CDR2 YSYEKL. The CDR3 is 14 residues long. With 1 base removed from V and 3 bases from J, the gap between germline ends came to 10 bases. CDR3 in DNA: TGCGCCAGCAGCCAAGGGCCTCACATCTACGAGCAGTACTTC. This sequence encodes CASSQGPHIYEQYF.

V usage is TRBV10-1 and J usage is TRBJ2-7; 7 positions match TRBD2. Looked up from germline, CDR1 is WNHNN and CDR2 is SYGVQD (reference sequence). The CDR3 is 14 amino acids. The V gene end was trimmed by 4 bases and the J gene end by 0 bases; junction bases not matched to a gene: 3. CDR3 residues: CASSARDYSYEQYF. The CDR3 DNA is TGCGCCAGCAGTGCCCGGGACTACTCCTACGAGCAGTACTTC.

The J gene is TRBJ1-3, the V gene TRBV29-1; D unclear. Germline lookup yields CDR1 SQVTM and CDR2 ANQGSEA. With 5 bases removed from V and 0 bases from J, the gap between germline ends came to 8 bases. This CDR3 has 13 residues. In nucleotides, the CDR3 is TGCAGCGTTTCCACGGTCTCTGGAAACACCATATATTTT. Translating gives CSVSTVSGNTIYF.

The chain recombines TRBV15 with TRBJ1-5; 10 positions match TRBD1. The CDR3 runs to 14 residues. The germline gives CDR1 LNHNV, CDR2 YYDKDF (reference sequence). V dropped 3 bases and J dropped 6; count of bases not matched to a gene: 2. The CDR3 DNA follows: TGTGCCACCAGCAGGGACAGGGGGAGTCAGCCCCAGCATTTT. It is translated as CATSRDRGSQPQHF. The whole variable domain, remainder taken from reference TRBV15 and TRBJ1-5, is DAMVIQNPRYQVTQFGKPVTLSCSQTLNHNVMYWYQQKSSQAPKLLFHYYDKDFNNEADTPDNFQSRRPNTSFCFLDIRSPGLGDTAMYLCATSRDRGSQPQHFGDGTRLSIL.

This sequence joins TRBV4-2 and TRBJ2-4, with 9 bases that match TRBD1. The CDR3 length is 14 residues. Germline V gene sequence: CDR1 LGHNA, CDR2 YNFKEQ. The trim removed 3 bases at V and 8 bases at J, leaving 5 bases unmatched. The CDR3 DNA is TGTGCCAGCAGCCACGGACAGGGGATGGACATTCAGTACTTC. It encodes CASSHGQGMDIQYF.

As regards this clone: Other DNA sequences from this sample encode an identical CDR3 as well. The gene calls are TRBV20-1 and TRBJ1-1; weak D call: TRBD1 (5 bases). V shed 3 bases and J shed 7 bases, with 9 bases lying between them. The CDR3 is made up of 11 amino acids. Germline V gives CDR1 DFQATT, CDR2 SNEGSKA (reference sequence). CDR3 protein: CSASSGHEAFF. The CDR3 DNA follows: TGCAGTGCTAGCTCAGGGCATGAAGCTTTCTTT.

This sequence joins TRBV19 and TRBJ2-2; D not certain. The CDR3 has 13 residues. Germline CDR1 reads LNHDA; CDR2 reads SQIVND (reference sequence). The V end lost 3 bases, the J end lost 4 bases, and 6 bases lay between the germline ends. The CDR3 DNA reads TGTGCCAGTAGTATCTCTCCCACCGGGGAGCTGTTTTTT. Protein sequence: CASSISPTGELFF. Supplemented by reference TRBV19 and TRBJ2-2, the full variable domain reads DGGITQSPKYLFRKEGQNVTLSCEQNLNHDAMYWYRQDPGQGLRLIYYSQIVNDFQKGDIAEGYSVSREKKESFPLTVTSAQKNPTAFYLCASSISPTGELFFGEGSRLTVL.

The chain carries TRBV29-1 and TRBJ2-5; TRBD1 matches at 9 bases. V was clipped by 7 bases and J by 4 bases; unmatched bases: 4. This CDR3 has 12 amino acids. Germline loops: CDR1 SQVTM, CDR2 ANQGSEA. The CDR3 DNA is TGCAGCGCACAGGGGGCAGGAGAGACCCAGTACTTC. Amino acids: CSAQGAGETQYF.

The V gene is TRBV4-1, the J gene TRBJ2-4; the match to TRBD1 covers 8 bases. Trimming removed 3 bases from V and 3 bases from J; junction bases left unmatched: 10. Germline CDR1 and CDR2: MGHRA and YSYEKL. The CDR3 is made up of 17 amino acids. In nucleotides, the CDR3 is TGCGCCAGCAGCCACCGCAGATTACAGGGGGACAAAAACATTCAGTACTTC. It codes for CASSHRRLQGDKNIQYF.

This clone was seen once. The V gene is TRBV4-2, the J gene TRBJ2-3, with 8 nucleotides matching TRBD2. With V trimmed by 0 bases and J by 3 bases, 14 bases remained unmatched. The CDR3 has 19 amino acids. CDR1 and CDR2 (germline): LGHNA, YNFKEQ. CDR3 in DNA: TGTGCCAGCAGCCAAGAGGGTATGTCCGGGGGGGCTGGGACAGATACGCAGTATTTT. Its translation: CASSQEGMSGGAGTDTQYF.

The sample holds one count of this clone. This chain connects TRBV9 to TRBJ1-4; 8 nucleotides align to TRBD1. J lost 2 bases, V lost 3 bases, and 6 bases had no gene match. The CDR3 totals 16 residues. From germline, CDR1 is SGDLS and CDR2 YYNGEE. The CDR3 region has the DNA TGTGCCAGCAGCGCGACAGGGGTCCCGACTAATGAAAAACTGTTTTTT. This codes for CASSATGVPTNEKLFF. The complete variable domain, with remaining parts taken from reference TRBV9 and TRBJ1-4, reads DSGVTQTPKHLITATGQRVTLRCSPRSGDLSVYWYQQSLDQGLQFLIQYYNGEERAKGNILERFSAQQFPDLHSELNLSSLELGDSALYFCASSATGVPTNEKLFFGSGTQLSVL.